These 2 T cell receptor beta chains were all obtained from the same sample, sequenced in a study of T-cell reconstitution after alpha-beta-depleted transplantation in children. This sample's TCRbeta library carried unique molecular identifier barcodes. TCRdb ran MiXCR on the PCR reads and lists one entry per CDR3 protein. The table records 27,000 or so distinct CDR3 sequences, about a sixth of them present only once. The sequenced sample was PBMCs, mostly from graft donor cells, obtained 60 days after TCRalphabeta/CD19-depleted stem cell transplant. These receptors were collected from a male patient between 2 and 15 years old who had a stem cell transplant for acute lymphoblastic leukemia, so the T cells may come from the graft donor.

Only a few counts were recorded for this clonotype. The genes are TRBV29-1 and TRBJ1-1; D gene unclear. CDR3 length equals 15 residues. The V end lost 5 bases, the J end lost 0 bases, and 16 bases lay between the germline ends. Germline CDR1 reads SQVTM; CDR2 reads ANQGSEA. CDR3 DNA: TGCAGCGTTCACGAGACTGAAGCTATGAACACTGAAGCTTTCTTT. This codes for CSVHETEAMNTEAFF.

The chain employs TRBV12-3 or TRBV12-4 and TRBJ2-1; 13 bases fit TRBD2. The CDR3 extends over 14 amino acids. V was clipped by 5 bases and J by 9 bases; unmatched bases: 4. CDR3 amino acids: CASSGLAGVGEQFF. In DNA form, the CDR3 reads TGTGCCAGCAGTGGACTAGCGGGAGTCGGTGAGCAGTTCTTC.